These 19 T cell receptor beta chains originate from one sample sequenced in a study of cytomegalovirus exposure and HLA in healthy donors. The data were produced by immunoSEQ multiplex PCR, yet TCRdb's version contains in-frame clones alone and is incomplete. The data show about 160,000 clones, over 80% seen once. The sequencing sample was made of PBMCs. The receptor set was obtained from a man aged 25-45 years in good health and CMV-seropositive.

The chain links TRBV28 to TRBJ1-1; no clear D. This CDR3 is built from 15 residues. The germline V gene encodes CDR1 MDHEN and CDR2 SYDVKM. The ends were cut back, 5 bases at V and 0 bases at J, with 13 bases in the middle. The CDR3 nucleotides are TGTGCCAGCAGTCCTGCAGAGGAAATGAACACTGAAGCTTTCTTT. Translated: CASSPAEEMNTEAFF. Combining the CDR3 with reference TRBV28 and TRBJ1-1 gives the whole variable domain DVKVTQSSRYLVKRTGEKVFLECVQDMDHENMFWYRQDPGLGLRLIYFSYDVKMKEKGDIPEGYSVSREKKERFSLILESASTNQTSMYLCASSPAEEMNTEAFFGQGTRLTVV.

The gene calls are TRBV9 and TRBJ1-1; TRBD1 is a possible D gene (5 bases). CDR1 SGDLS and CDR2 YYNGEE come from the germline V gene. The CDR3 totals 14 residues. V lost 4 bases and J 3 bases, leaving 13 bases between the germline ends. The CDR3 loop is CASSPGLRDTEAFF. In nucleotides, the CDR3 is TGTGCCAGCAGCCCGGGACTCCGGGACACTGAAGCTTTCTTT.

The gene calls are TRBV29-1 and TRBJ1-2; TRBD1 aligns across 10 bases. The CDR3 extends over 15 amino acids. Germline V CDR1 and CDR2: SQVTM, ANQGSEA. Trimming cost V 8 bases and J 3 bases; bases outside gene matches: 12. Here the CDR3 reads CSSDTGTGDHYGYTF. CDR3 bases: TGCAGCTCAGATACCGGGACAGGGGATCACTATGGCTACACCTTC.

The V call is TRBV6-6, the J call TRBJ2-7; maybe TRBD1 (6 bases). There are 15 residues in the CDR3. The germline CDR1 and CDR2 sequences are MNHNY and SVGAGI (reference sequence). V was pared by 6 bases and J by 0 bases, with 15 bases between. This chain's CDR3 is CASSLGQFSSYEQYF. CDR3 bases: TGTGCCAGCAGCTTAGGACAGTTTAGCTCCTACGAGCAGTACTTC.

The chain links TRBV10-3 to TRBJ2-7; possible D gene TRBD1, 5 bases. Trimming left V 8 bases short and J 2 bases short, with 16 bases between. The CDR3 runs to 14 residues. Per the germline V gene, CDR1 is ENHRY and CDR2 is SYGVKD. Here the CDR3 DNA reads TGTGCCATCGGGTTCTTGGGGCCTACCTACGAGCAGTACTTC. Translation gives CAIGFLGPTYEQYF.

This clone was observed once. The CDR3 DNA reads as TGCGCCAGCAGCTTGGCGGACAGGCCTTACGAGCAGTACTTC. Its protein product is CASSLADRPYEQYF. The chain recombines TRBV5-1 with TRBJ2-7, with 7 bases that match TRBD1. The V segment lost 0 bases and the J segment 4 bases; nucleotides outside the gene matches: 4. The CDR3 length is 14 residues. Germline loops: CDR1 SGHRS, CDR2 YFSETQ. The whole variable domain, filled in from reference TRBV5-1 and TRBJ2-7, reads KAGVTQTPRYLIKTRGQQVTLSCSPISGHRSVSWYQQTPGQGLQFLFEYFSETQRNKGNFPGRFSGRQFSNSRSEMNVSTLELGDSALYLCASSLADRPYEQYFGPGTRLTVT.

This clone was counted between two and nine times. This chain's CDR3 is CASSLVGAGGLTHEQYF. CDR3 DNA sequence: TGTGCCAGCAGCTTAGTAGGAGCGGGGGGCCTAACCCACGAGCAGTACTTC. The chain has TRBV7-8 and TRBJ2-7, with 9 bases identical to TRBD2. The J segment lost 5 bases and the V segment lost 1 base, leaving 12 bases of the junction unmatched. The CDR3 extends over 17 amino acids. CDR1 is SGHVS, CDR2 FQNEAQ, per germline. Combining the CDR3 with reference TRBV7-8 and TRBJ2-7 gives the whole variable domain GAGVSQSPRYKVAKRGQDVALRCDPISGHVSLFWYQQALGQGPEFLTYFQNEAQLDKSGLPSDRFFAERPEGSVSTLKIQRTQQEDSAVYLCASSLVGAGGLTHEQYFGPGTRLTVT.

This chain joins TRBV7-3 and TRBJ2-3; 7 bases fit TRBD1. Germline lookup yields CDR1 SGHTA and CDR2 FQGTGA. V was pared by 3 bases and J by 2 bases, with 8 bases of the junction left unmatched. The length of the CDR3 is 16 residues. The CDR3 region has the DNA TGTGCCAGCAGCTTGACAGGGCGAAGTGTCACAGATACGCAGTATTTT. Encoded protein: CASSLTGRSVTDTQYF.

This clone has just one count. The chain employs TRBV6-1 and TRBJ2-7, with D uncertain. CDR1 is MNHNS, CDR2 SASEGT, per germline. The ends were cut back, 2 bases at V and 0 bases at J, with 11 bases in the middle. The CDR3 is made up of 15 amino acids. The DNA of the CDR3 is TGTGCCAGCAGTGAAATCGACGGGTCCTCCTACGAGCAGTACTTC. This encodes CASSEIDGSSYEQYF.

The V and J genes are TRBV7-9 and TRBJ1-2, with no clear D. The CDR3 runs 16 residues. V was shortened by 5 bases and J by 2 bases, with 18 bases between the two germline ends. Germline V gene lookup returns CDR1 SEHNR and CDR2 FQNEAQ (reference sequence). DNA of the CDR3: TGTGCCAGCAGCCGCGAGATCCCGGGATTCAACTATGGCTACACCTTC. It encodes CASSREIPGFNYGYTF.

The chain joins TRBV5-1 to TRBJ1-1; D perhaps matches TRBD1 (6 bases). Trimming cost V 0 bases and J 5 bases, with 8 bases left between them. This CDR3 comprises 13 residues. Germline V gene lookup returns CDR1 SGHRS and CDR2 YFSETQ. The CDR3 bases are TGCGCCAGCAGCTTGGACAGGGTTACTGAAGCTTTCTTT. Translating it yields CASSLDRVTEAFF.

This chain uses TRBV5-6 with TRBJ1-2, with D maybe TRBD1 (6 bases). This CDR3 is 15 amino acids long. The germline V gene has CDR1 SGHDT and CDR2 YYEEEE. Trimming took off 3 bases at V and 2 bases at J, with 14 bases between the two ends. CDR3 loop: CASSSIRGGNYGYTF. CDR3 bases: TGTGCCAGCAGCTCCATAAGGGGGGGGAACTATGGCTACACCTTC. Looking up the rest from reference TRBV5-6 and TRBJ1-2 gives the full variable domain: DAGVTQSPTHLIKTRGQQVTLRCSPKSGHDTVSWYQQALGQGPQFIFQYYEEEERQRGNFPDRFSGHQFPNYSSELNVNALLLGDSALYLCASSSIRGGNYGYTFGSGTRLTVV.

This chain links TRBV25-1 with TRBJ2-3; D is perhaps TRBD2 (5 bases). V gave up 11 bases and J gave up 4 bases, with 16 bases separating them. Germline V gives CDR1 MGHDK, CDR2 SYGVNS. The CDR3 spans 13 residues. CDR3 coding DNA: TGTGCCTCGACTCCAAGGAGGCCAGATACGCAGTATTTT. It yields the protein CASTPRRPDTQYF. Based on the CDR3 plus reference TRBV25-1 and TRBJ2-3, the full variable domain is EADIYQTPRYLVIGTGKKITLECSQTMGHDKMYWYQQDPGMELHLIHYSYGVNSTEKGDLSSESTVSRIRTEHFPLTLESARPSHTSQYLCASTPRRPDTQYFGPGTRLTVL.

For the CDR3, the DNA is TGCGCCAGCAGACGCCAGGCCACAGCCTACGATGGCTACACCTTC. It codes for CASRRQATAYDGYTF. The chain carries TRBV4-1 and TRBJ1-2; no definite D call. The length of the CDR3 is 15 residues. CDR1 and CDR2 from the germline V gene are MGHRA and YSYEKL. Trimming stripped 6 bases from V and 6 bases from J, with 20 bases between.

V is TRBV7-2 and J is TRBJ1-6; no clear D gene. The CDR3 is 14 residues long. With 5 bases removed from V and 3 bases from J, the gap between germline ends came to 8 bases. CDR1 and CDR2 (germline): SGHTA, FQGNSA. Written as DNA, the CDR3 is TGTGCCAGCAGCATTCAGGACTATAATTCACCCCTCCACTTT. Its translation: CASSIQDYNSPLHF.

This clone came up a few times. This chain uses TRBV5-1 with TRBJ2-5, with 12 bases identical to TRBD2. From germline, CDR1 is SGHRS and CDR2 YFSETQ. This CDR3 comprises 16 residues. Trimming cost V 7 bases and J 5 bases; bases outside gene matches: 12. The CDR3 region has the DNA TGCGCCAGCTCCCCCTCTAGCGGGGGGGCCTGGGAGACCCAGTACTTC. Its translation is CASSPSSGGAWETQYF.

This sequence joins TRBV6-4 and TRBJ2-3, with TRBD2 matching 13 bases. The length of the CDR3 is 17 residues. The V and J ends lost 3 bases and 3 bases, in that order; junction bases with no gene match: 6. CDR1 and CDR2 from the germline V gene are MRHNA and SNTAGT. In DNA form, the CDR3 reads TGTGCCAGCAGTGAACGAGGACTAGCGGGGGAAACAGATACGCAGTATTTT. This gives the protein CASSERGLAGETDTQYF.

This rearrangement joins TRBV6-5 to TRBJ1-2; 8 nucleotides agree with TRBD1. J was trimmed by 4 bases and V by 7 bases; bases with no gene match: 8. The CDR3 loop spans 14 amino acids. Germline CDR1 reads MNHEY; CDR2 reads SVGAGI. CDR3 sequence reads: CASNGQGGGYGYTF. The CDR3 nucleotides read TGTGCCAGCAATGGACAGGGAGGGGGCTATGGCTACACCTTC.

V usage is TRBV18 and J usage is TRBJ1-4, with 8 bases identical to TRBD1. The V gene's germline CDR1 is KGHSH and CDR2 LQKENI. This CDR3 is built from 15 residues. Unmatched junction bases numbered 7, after V lost 2 bases and J lost 8 bases. The CDR3 sequence is CASSPFLDRAEKLFF. As DNA, the CDR3 is TGTGCCAGCTCACCATTTCTGGACAGGGCCGAAAAACTGTTTTTT.